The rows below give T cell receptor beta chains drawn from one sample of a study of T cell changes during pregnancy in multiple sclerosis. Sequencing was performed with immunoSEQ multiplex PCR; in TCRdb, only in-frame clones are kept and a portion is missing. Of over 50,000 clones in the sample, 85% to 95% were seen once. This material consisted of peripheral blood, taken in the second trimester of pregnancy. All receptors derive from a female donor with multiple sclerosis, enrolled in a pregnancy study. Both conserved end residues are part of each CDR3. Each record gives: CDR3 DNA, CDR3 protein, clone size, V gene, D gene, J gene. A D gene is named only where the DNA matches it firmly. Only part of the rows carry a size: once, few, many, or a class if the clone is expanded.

CDR3 DNA: TGTGCCAGTTCTGACCCGGGACAGAGCTCCTACGAGCAGTACTTC; CDR3 protein: CASSDPGQSSYEQYF; clone size: NA; V gene: TRBV19; D gene: TRBD1; J gene: TRBJ2-7
CDR3 DNA: TGTGCCAGCAGCTTAGAGTGGCAAAATGAGCAGTTCTTC; CDR3 protein: CASSLEWQNEQFF; clone size: NA; V gene: TRBV11-2; D gene: NA; J gene: TRBJ2-1
CDR3 DNA: TGTGCCAGCAGCTTGGACCCAGGAGAAAAACTGTTTTTT; CDR3 protein: CASSLDPGEKLFF; clone size: NA; V gene: TRBV5-5; D gene: NA; J gene: TRBJ1-4
CDR3 DNA: TGTGCCAGCAGCCTCGGGACTAGCGGGGGCCTCTACGAGCAGTACTTC; CDR3 protein: CASSLGTSGGLYEQYF; clone size: NA; V gene: TRBV11-2; D gene: TRBD2; J gene: TRBJ2-7
CDR3 DNA: TGTGCCAGCAGCCGAATCGATCCAGGGGGCACTGAAGCTTTCTTT; CDR3 protein: CASSRIDPGGTEAFF; clone size: NA; V gene: TRBV11-3; D gene: TRBD1; J gene: TRBJ1-1
CDR3 DNA: TGTGCCAGCAGCCAAGGTGCGGGAGAAGGTGGTCACGAGCAGTACTTC; CDR3 protein: CASSQGAGEGGHEQYF; clone size: few; V gene: TRBV4-2; D gene: TRBD2; J gene: TRBJ2-7
CDR3 DNA: TGTGCCTGGAGTCTAGTTTTAAGGAACGAGCAGTACTTC; CDR3 protein: CAWSLVLRNEQYF; clone size: NA; V gene: TRBV30; D gene: NA; J gene: TRBJ2-7
CDR3 DNA: TGTGCCAGCAGCAAACTAGCGGCTAGCACAGATACGCAGTATTTT; CDR3 protein: CASSKLAASTDTQYF; clone size: NA; V gene: TRBV7-9; D gene: TRBD2; J gene: TRBJ2-3
CDR3 DNA: TGCGCCAGCAGCGTAAAACGGGGGGAGCTGTTTTTT; CDR3 protein: CASSVKRGELFF; clone size: NA; V gene: TRBV4-1; D gene: NA; J gene: TRBJ2-2
CDR3 DNA: TGTGCCAGCAGCCATTGGTCACAGGCGAACACCGGGGAGCTGTTTTTT; CDR3 protein: CASSHWSQANTGELFF; clone size: NA; V gene: TRBV7-9; D gene: NA; J gene: TRBJ2-2
CDR3 DNA: TGCAGCGTTGAAGATTGGGGTGGGGGGTACAATGAGCAGTTCTTC; CDR3 protein: CSVEDWGGGYNEQFF; clone size: NA; V gene: TRBV29-1; D gene: NA; J gene: TRBJ2-1
CDR3 DNA: TGTGCCTGGAGTTCCGGGACAGGGTCAGGGACCCAGTACTTC; CDR3 protein: CAWSSGTGSGTQYF; clone size: once; V gene: TRBV30; D gene: TRBD1; J gene: TRBJ2-5
CDR3 DNA: TGTGCCAGCAGTGACTCCTCTTCTAGTCCCGGGGAGCTGTTTTTT; CDR3 protein: CASSDSSSSPGELFF; clone size: NA; V gene: TRBV6-4; D gene: NA; J gene: TRBJ2-2
CDR3 DNA: TGTGCCAGCAGTCCCATCGGCGGCCGCAATCAGCCCCAGCATTTT; CDR3 protein: CASSPIGGRNQPQHF; clone size: once; V gene: TRBV28; D gene: NA; J gene: TRBJ1-5
CDR3 DNA: TGTGCCTGGAGCCCCGTTAGTCCTCCCTACAATGAGCAGTTCTTC; CDR3 protein: CAWSPVSPPYNEQFF; clone size: NA; V gene: TRBV30; D gene: NA; J gene: TRBJ2-1
CDR3 DNA: TGTGCCAGCAGTTCGCGCGGGATTACTACTAATGAGCAGTTCTTC; CDR3 protein: CASSSRGITTNEQFF; clone size: NA; V gene: TRBV27; D gene: NA; J gene: TRBJ2-1
CDR3 DNA: TGTGCCAGCAGCTTTAGGACAGGGGTTATCTACGAGCAGTACTTC; CDR3 protein: CASSFRTGVIYEQYF; clone size: NA; V gene: TRBV11-2; D gene: TRBD1; J gene: TRBJ2-7
CDR3 DNA: TGTGCCAGCAGTTTTTTAGCGGGAGGTATCGGCGAGCAGTACTTC; CDR3 protein: CASSFLAGGIGEQYF; clone size: NA; V gene: TRBV27; D gene: TRBD2; J gene: TRBJ2-7
CDR3 DNA: TGTGCCAGCAGTGAGGGAGGATTTAACTATGGCTACACCTTC; CDR3 protein: CASSEGGFNYGYTF; clone size: NA; V gene: TRBV2; D gene: NA; J gene: TRBJ1-2
CDR3 DNA: TGTGCCAGCAGCGTAGCTCCGGGACAGCACTATGGCTACACCTTC; CDR3 protein: CASSVAPGQHYGYTF; clone size: NA; V gene: TRBV9; D gene: TRBD1; J gene: TRBJ1-2
CDR3 DNA: TGTGCCAGCAGTTTGACGGAGAACATTCAGTACTTC; CDR3 protein: CASSLTENIQYF; clone size: NA; V gene: TRBV28; D gene: NA; J gene: TRBJ2-4
CDR3 DNA: TGTGCCAGCAGTTTTGGGGGGTCAGGTGTTGAGACCCAGTACTTC; CDR3 protein: CASSFGGSGVETQYF; clone size: NA; V gene: TRBV28; D gene: NA; J gene: TRBJ2-5
CDR3 DNA: TGTGCCATCAGTGAGTCGAAGGTCCTAGCGGGAGCGGGTAGAGAGACCCAGTACTTC; CDR3 protein: CAISESKVLAGAGRETQYF; clone size: NA; V gene: TRBV10-3; D gene: TRBD2; J gene: TRBJ2-5
CDR3 DNA: TGTGCCAGCAGTCTCCCGCGCACTGACAATGAGCAGTTCTTC; CDR3 protein: CASSLPRTDNEQFF; clone size: NA; V gene: TRBV27; D gene: NA; J gene: TRBJ2-1
CDR3 DNA: TGTGCCAGTAGTACGGGGACAGGGGTAGCCAAAAACATTCAGTACTTC; CDR3 protein: CASSTGTGVAKNIQYF; clone size: NA; V gene: TRBV19; D gene: TRBD1; J gene: TRBJ2-4
CDR3 DNA: TGTGCCAGCAGAAAAAGGGACAGGCCCCCGGGAGATACGCAGTATTTT; CDR3 protein: CASRKRDRPPGDTQYF; clone size: NA; V gene: TRBV25-1; D gene: TRBD1; J gene: TRBJ2-3
CDR3 DNA: TGTGCCAGCAGCTTAACAGCGGGAGGGCCCCAAGACGAGCAGTACTTC; CDR3 protein: CASSLTAGGPQDEQYF; clone size: NA; V gene: TRBV7-2; D gene: TRBD2; J gene: TRBJ2-7
CDR3 DNA: TGTGCCAGCAGCTGGGGACTAGCGGGAGGGCCGAGCTCCTACAATGAGCAGTTCTTC; CDR3 protein: CASSWGLAGGPSSYNEQFF; clone size: NA; V gene: TRBV5-4; D gene: TRBD2; J gene: TRBJ2-1
CDR3 DNA: TGCGCCAGCAGCCATCCAGCAGGGCAGGACCCCTACGAGCAGTACTTC; CDR3 protein: CASSHPAGQDPYEQYF; clone size: NA; V gene: TRBV4-1; D gene: NA; J gene: TRBJ2-7
CDR3 DNA: TGTGCCAGCAGCTTACAGCAGGGAGGGTTGAGCACCGGGGAGCTGTTTTTT; CDR3 protein: CASSLQQGGLSTGELFF; clone size: NA; V gene: TRBV7-2; D gene: TRBD2; J gene: TRBJ2-2
CDR3 DNA: TGTGCCAGCAGCTTAGACCCTAGACAAGAGACCCAGTACTTC; CDR3 protein: CASSLDPRQETQYF; clone size: NA; V gene: TRBV7-2; D gene: NA; J gene: TRBJ2-5
CDR3 DNA: TGTGCCAGTAGTATGTCTTGGGCAAACAATGAGCAGTTCTTC; CDR3 protein: CASSMSWANNEQFF; clone size: NA; V gene: TRBV19; D gene: NA; J gene: TRBJ2-1
CDR3 DNA: TGCGCCAGCAGCACGAGGACAAGCCACACTGAAGCTTTCTTT; CDR3 protein: CASSTRTSHTEAFF; clone size: NA; V gene: TRBV5-1; D gene: NA; J gene: TRBJ1-1
CDR3 DNA: TGTGCCAGCAGCTTAGCCCGGGGACTAGCGGGACCCTCGGACGAGCAGTACTTC; CDR3 protein: CASSLARGLAGPSDEQYF; clone size: once; V gene: TRBV11-2; D gene: TRBD2; J gene: TRBJ2-7
CDR3 DNA: TGTGCCAGTCGACAGGGGTCTTTTCTCGGGGAGCTGTTTTTT; CDR3 protein: CASRQGSFLGELFF; clone size: NA; V gene: TRBV6-5; D gene: TRBD1; J gene: TRBJ2-2
CDR3 DNA: TGTGCCAGTAGTATAGACCCCACACAGGGATTCCGCAATCAGCCCCAGCATTTT; CDR3 protein: CASSIDPTQGFRNQPQHF; clone size: NA; V gene: TRBV19; D gene: NA; J gene: TRBJ1-5
CDR3 DNA: TGTGCCAGCAGTTTCCCGCAGGCGGGAGGGCCAAAAAAAGATACGCAGTATTTT; CDR3 protein: CASSFPQAGGPKKDTQYF; clone size: NA; V gene: TRBV28; D gene: TRBD2; J gene: TRBJ2-3
CDR3 DNA: TGTGCCAGCAGCTTAGCGGGAGGAGGGGCCTACGAGCAGTACTTC; CDR3 protein: CASSLAGGGAYEQYF; clone size: NA; V gene: TRBV27; D gene: TRBD2; J gene: TRBJ2-7
CDR3 DNA: TGTGCCAGCAGCTTGGTGGTCCGCGATTTTTTCATGAACACTGAAGCTTTCTTT; CDR3 protein: CASSLVVRDFFMNTEAFF; clone size: NA; V gene: TRBV5-8; D gene: NA; J gene: TRBJ1-1
CDR3 DNA: TGTGCCAGCAGCCCCCGGGTATTTGGAAACACCATATATTTT; CDR3 protein: CASSPRVFGNTIYF; clone size: NA; V gene: TRBV9; D gene: NA; J gene: TRBJ1-3
CDR3 DNA: TGTGCCAGCAGCCCCCACGCGGGAGGGCCTAGCACAGATACGCAGTATTTT; CDR3 protein: CASSPHAGGPSTDTQYF; clone size: NA; V gene: TRBV7-9; D gene: TRBD2; J gene: TRBJ2-3
CDR3 DNA: TGTGCCAGCAGGCGCACGGGACAGTGGAACACTGAAGCTTTCTTT; CDR3 protein: CASRRTGQWNTEAFF; clone size: once; V gene: TRBV6-5; D gene: TRBD1; J gene: TRBJ1-1
CDR3 DNA: TGTGCCAGCAGCGTCTACAGGGATGGCTACACCTTC; CDR3 protein: CASSVYRDGYTF; clone size: NA; V gene: TRBV7-9; D gene: NA; J gene: TRBJ1-2
CDR3 DNA: TGTGCCAGCAGCTTGGGGCGGATATCGAACACCGGGGAGCTGTTTTTT; CDR3 protein: CASSLGRISNTGELFF; clone size: NA; V gene: TRBV5-4; D gene: NA; J gene: TRBJ2-2
CDR3 DNA: TGTGCCAGCAGTTTAACCGCGTTTAATGAGCAGTTCTTC; CDR3 protein: CASSLTAFNEQFF; clone size: NA; V gene: TRBV27; D gene: NA; J gene: TRBJ2-1